This record covers a single T cell receptor beta chain. Original processing notes: Reference gene primer amplification gave estimated nucleated cell counts. The repertoire was sequenced with immunoSEQ multiplex PCR; TCRdb's copy has only in-frame clones and lacks some. V, J and clone size were drawn from that table, and D and trimming were deduced from the DNA. The data hold 80,000 to 100,000 clones, with over 60% observed a single time. These data originate in a study of blood T cell repertoires in COVID-19. Turning to the study itself: In each case, the material was cDNA or gDNA derived from T cells, B-cell-depleted T cells, or PBMCs.

Germline V CDR1 and CDR2: SGHRS, YFSETQ. V shed 4 bases, J shed 4 bases, and the junction held 3 bases outside the gene matches. This CDR3 comprises 13 residues. The V and J genes are TRBV5-1 and TRBJ1-2; TRBD1 matches 8 bases. The clonotype was recovered from a man aged 50-59 years who had recovered from COVID-19. Input material: peripheral blood. CDR3 bases: TGCGCCAGCAGCGATGGGACAGGCTATGGCTACACCTTC. Protein product: CASSDGTGYGYTF.